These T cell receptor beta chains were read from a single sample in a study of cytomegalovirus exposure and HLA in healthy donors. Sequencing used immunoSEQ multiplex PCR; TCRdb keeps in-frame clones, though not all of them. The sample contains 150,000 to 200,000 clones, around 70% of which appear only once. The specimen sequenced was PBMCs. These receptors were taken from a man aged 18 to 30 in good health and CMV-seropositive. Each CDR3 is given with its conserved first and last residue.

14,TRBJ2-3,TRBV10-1,CASSDSTATDTQYF
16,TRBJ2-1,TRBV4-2,CASSSLGLAGGNEQFF
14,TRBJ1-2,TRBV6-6,CASSYSGQAVRYTF
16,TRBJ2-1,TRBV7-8,CASSPGTSGTFNEQFF
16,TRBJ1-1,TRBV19,CASRERAARKNTEAFF
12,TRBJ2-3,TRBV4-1,CASSPPEGGGIF
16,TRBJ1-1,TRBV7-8,CASSFALRDRNTEAFF
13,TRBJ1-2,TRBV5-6,CASSLGSNYGYTF
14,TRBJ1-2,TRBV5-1,CASSSGTGNYGYTF
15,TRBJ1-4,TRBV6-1,CASSAGIQKGEKLFF
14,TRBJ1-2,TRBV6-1,CASSEVLGGGGYTF
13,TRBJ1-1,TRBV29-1,CSATHAQNTEAFF
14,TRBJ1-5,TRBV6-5,CASSPTGGHQPQHF
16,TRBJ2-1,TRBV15,CATSSLPLAGGYEQFF
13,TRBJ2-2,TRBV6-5,CASEKGEGGELFF
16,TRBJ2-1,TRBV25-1,CASSESGVSSYNEQFF
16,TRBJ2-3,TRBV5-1,CASSLKAGVTPDTQYF
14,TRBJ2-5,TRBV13,CASSLASGRETQYF
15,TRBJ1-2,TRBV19,CASSTSGQGAYGYTF
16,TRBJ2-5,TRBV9,CASSETSGGHQETQYF
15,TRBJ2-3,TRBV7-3,CASSLTSGPTDTQYF
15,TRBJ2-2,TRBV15,CATSAGLAFGGELFF
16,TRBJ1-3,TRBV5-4,CASSMARQGSGNTIYF
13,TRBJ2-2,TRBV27,CASISRAAGELFF
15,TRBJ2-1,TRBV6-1,CASRVDRGLWNEQFF
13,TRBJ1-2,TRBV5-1,CASSLGRDYGYTF
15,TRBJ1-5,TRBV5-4,CASSLGGNSNQPQHF
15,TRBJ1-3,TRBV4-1,CASSQVEGTVDTIYF
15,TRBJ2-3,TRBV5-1,CASSTTGTSVDTQYF
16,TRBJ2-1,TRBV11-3,CASSPLQRENDNEQFF
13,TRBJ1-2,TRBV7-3,CASSLQGALGYTF
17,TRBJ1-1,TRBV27,CASSFLPGQFRDTEAFF
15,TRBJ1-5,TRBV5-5,CASSLGQSFNQPQHF
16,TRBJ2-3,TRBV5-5,CASSLGASDITDTQYF
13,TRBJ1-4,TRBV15,CATSPAVNEKLFF
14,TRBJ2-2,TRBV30,CAWPGQLNTGELFF
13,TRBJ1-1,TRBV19,CASSAPGGTEAFF
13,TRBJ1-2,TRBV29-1,CSVAGGASYGYTF
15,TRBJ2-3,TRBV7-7,CASSPGQGSQDTQYF
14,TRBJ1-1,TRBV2,CASRPTGEVTEAFF
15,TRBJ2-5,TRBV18,CASSKSGTQRETQYF
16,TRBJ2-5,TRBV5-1,CASSPERGGLQETQYF
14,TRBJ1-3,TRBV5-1,CASSPQGSGNTIYF
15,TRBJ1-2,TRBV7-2,CASSLIQGGPYGYTF
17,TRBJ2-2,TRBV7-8,CASRPGRGGTNTGELFF
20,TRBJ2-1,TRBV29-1,CSVGGKRASGGESSYNEQFF
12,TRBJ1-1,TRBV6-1,CASSEVDREAFF
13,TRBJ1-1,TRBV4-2,CASSPGGSTEAFF
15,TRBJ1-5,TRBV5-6,CASSRTGDSNQPQHF
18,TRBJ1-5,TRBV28,CASSSNLGQGWFNQPQHF
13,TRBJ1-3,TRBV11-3,CASSYKSGNTIYF
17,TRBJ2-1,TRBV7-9,CASSLARASGRYNEQFF
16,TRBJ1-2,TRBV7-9,CASTPGQGKRDYGYTF
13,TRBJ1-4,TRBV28,CASTLRQNEKLFF
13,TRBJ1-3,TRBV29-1,CSVLTGNGNTIYF
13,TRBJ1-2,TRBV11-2,CASSYETGDGYTF
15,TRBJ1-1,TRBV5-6,CASSLFEGGITEAFF